This TCR beta chain is from a study of CD8+CD57+ T cells in acquired aplastic anemia. On the study more broadly: Sorted CD4+ and CD8+ cells yielded DNA averaging approximately 3 ug.

The CDR3 is made up of 16 amino acids. Germline V gene sequence: CDR1 LNHDA, CDR2 SQIVND (reference sequence). Trimming removed 3 bases from V and 4 bases from J, with 18 bases in between. Notes on this clonotype: A much larger clone differs from this one at a single base, so this may be a read error.

Genomic DNA provided the template from which TCR beta VDJ and CDR3 profiles were obtained. MiXCR was run by TCRdb on the reads, yielding one entry per CDR3 protein. The table includes fewer than 200,000 distinct CDR3 sequences, roughly 47% detected once. The sample comprised sorted CD4+, CD8+, or CD8+CD57+ T cells (not recorded which) from PBMCs. This sequence originates from a human donor in good health. The chain links TRBV19 to TRBJ1-2; possibly TRBD1 for D (6 bases). Here the CDR3 DNA reads TGTGCCAGTAGTATCCCATTTGGACAGCCCAGCTATGGCTACACCTTC. Residues: CASSIPFGQPSYGYTF.